This entry lists 19 T cell receptor beta chains sequenced from one sample in a study of identifying expanded T cells in peripheral blood (dated by TCRdb to the late 2010s). The library was generated by the immunoSEQ multiplex PCR assay. As stored in TCRdb, this immuneACCESS dataset retains in-frame rearrangements with V and J assigned. A fraction of the clones does not appear; measured against another copy, unresolved V genes explain less than half of the discrepancy, and the remainder lacks a known reason. The sample table shows 95,000 to 100,000 clones, and around 90% are seen once. 15% to 20% of the sample comes from the top ten. Material: blood. All receptors come from a person aged 18 to 75 in good health.

The genes are TRBV6-5 and TRBJ2-7; TRBD1 aligns across 11 bases. Germline CDR1 reads MNHEY; CDR2 reads SVGAGI. The V gene end was trimmed by 0 bases and the J gene end by 6 bases; junction bases not matched to a gene: 1. CDR3 length: 14 residues. CDR3 in DNA: TGTGCCAGCAGTTACTCGGACAGGGGGCGCGAGCAGTACTTC. It translates to CASSYSDRGREQYF.

V is TRBV5-8 and J is TRBJ2-2; 8 nucleotides align to TRBD1. Germline CDR1 reads SGHTS; CDR2 reads YDEGEE. V shed 3 bases, J shed 1 base, and the junction held 17 bases outside the gene matches. The CDR3 covers 20 residues. In nucleotides, the CDR3 is TGTGCCAGCAGCTCAATAGGCACCCCACCCGACAGGGGGAACACCGGGGAGCTGTTTTTT. Translating gives CASSSIGTPPDRGNTGELFF.

The chain uses TRBV6-1 and TRBJ1-6, with TRBD1 identical over 7 bases. Germline loops: CDR1 MNHNS, CDR2 SASEGT. Trimming cost V 7 bases and J 7 bases; bases outside gene matches: 4. The CDR3 consists of 13 residues. CDR3 nucleotide sequence: TGTGCCAGCACGACAGGGAGGAATTCACCCCTCCACTTT. Protein sequence: CASTTGRNSPLHF.

This clone was recorded a few times. This chain uses TRBV5-1 with TRBJ2-7; TRBD1 aligns across 7 bases. Losses at the gene ends were 2 bases for V and 1 base for J; bases not matched to a gene: 6. The CDR3 consists of 15 residues. The V gene's germline CDR1 is SGHRS and CDR2 YFSETQ. CDR3 DNA sequence: TGCGCCAGCAGCTTAACCGGGACAGTTTCCTACGAGCAGTACTTC. Protein sequence: CASSLTGTVSYEQYF.

The V gene is TRBV7-2, the J gene TRBJ1-5; D not resolved. Germline CDR1 SGHTA, CDR2 FQGNSA. Trimming shortened V by 6 bases and J by 7 bases, and 7 bases separated the two germline ends. This CDR3 comprises 11 residues. The CDR3 DNA reads TGTGCCAGCAGTCCCCCGCAGCCCCAGCATTTT. It is translated as CASSPPQPQHF.

The CDR3 DNA is TGTGCCACCAGCAGAGTGGCAGGGGGCGGATTCGAGCAGTACTTC. Translating gives CATSRVAGGGFEQYF. This chain joins TRBV15 and TRBJ2-7; 8 nucleotides align to TRBD1. Unmatched junction bases numbered 8, after V lost 1 base and J lost 6 bases. The CDR3 sequence is 15 residues long. In germline, CDR1 is LNHNV, CDR2 YYDKDF (reference sequence).

The V call is TRBV5-1, the J call TRBJ2-5; the D is unclear. V lost 4 bases and J 1 base, leaving 8 bases between the germline ends. CDR3 length: 13 residues. CDR1 is SGHRS, CDR2 YFSETQ, per germline. The CDR3 loop reads CASSRPPQETQYF. The CDR3 DNA follows: TGCGCCAGCAGCCGCCCCCCCCAAGAGACCCAGTACTTC.

This clone was detected ten times or more. J is TRBJ1-6 and V is TRBV4-3; D remains unclear. The CDR3 loop spans 17 amino acids. V lost 0 bases to trimming and J lost 7 bases, with 16 bases between them. Per the germline V gene, CDR1 is LGHNA and CDR2 is YSLEER. CDR3: CASSQDLERTGNSPLHF. The CDR3 DNA follows: TGCGCCAGCAGCCAAGACCTCGAAAGGACGGGGAATTCACCCCTCCACTTT.

The chain is built from TRBV19 and TRBJ1-1; TRBD1 is a possible D gene (6 bases). The V gene's germline CDR1 is LNHDA and CDR2 SQIVND (reference sequence). Trimming stripped 3 bases from V and 10 bases from J, with 18 bases between. CDR3 size: 14 residues. In DNA, the CDR3 is TGTGCCAGTAGTATTTGGGGGACAACGTTTGCAGCTTTCTTT. Translation gives CASSIWGTTFAAFF.

The V gene is TRBV5-1, the J gene TRBJ1-2; D is ambiguous. V lost 0 bases and J 0 bases, leaving 12 bases between the germline ends. Germline values: CDR1 SGHRS, CDR2 YFSETQ. The CDR3 is made up of 16 amino acids. The CDR3 is CASSLDPGSSNYGYTF. The CDR3 coding sequence is TGCGCCAGCAGCTTGGATCCGGGATCGTCTAACTATGGCTACACCTTC.

This sequence joins TRBV18 and TRBJ1-2; D may be TRBD1 (5 bases). The germline V gene has CDR1 KGHSH and CDR2 LQKENI. The CDR3 is made up of 14 amino acids. The V end lost 2 bases, the J end lost 8 bases, and 15 bases lay between the germline ends. The CDR3, as DNA: TGTGCCAGCTCACCAGTCCCGGGAGGGGACGGCTACACCTTC. Amino acid sequence: CASSPVPGGDGYTF.

The chain is built from TRBV6-5 and TRBJ2-1, with 12 bases fitting TRBD1. Trimming removed 6 bases from V and 7 bases from J; junction bases left unmatched: 4. Germline values: CDR1 MNHEY, CDR2 SVGAGI. CDR3 length: 14 amino acids. In DNA form, the CDR3 reads TGTGCCAGCAGGGGACAGGGGGCAGGGAATGAGCAGTTCTTC. Protein sequence: CASRGQGAGNEQFF.

V is TRBV5-5 and J is TRBJ2-7; tentative D call: TRBD1 (5 bases). The V end lost 0 bases, the J end lost 12 bases, and 25 bases lay between the germline ends. Germline V gene sequence: CDR1 SGHKS, CDR2 YYEKEE (reference sequence). The CDR3 consists of 16 residues. CDR3 coding DNA: TGTGCCAGCAGCTTGGTCGGTTCGGGCAGGGTGGACCTGCGGTACTTC. It codes for CASSLVGSGRVDLRYF.

This sequence joins TRBV7-8 and TRBJ1-1, with D tentatively TRBD1 (6 bases). With 3 bases removed from V and 5 bases from J, the gap between germline ends came to 10 bases. Germline V gene sequence: CDR1 SGHVS, CDR2 FQNEAQ. CDR3 length: 13 residues. Here the CDR3 reads CASSFSTGTEAFF. The CDR3 coding sequence is TGTGCCAGCAGCTTTTCAACAGGGACTGAAGCTTTCTTT.

The chain combines TRBV29-1 with TRBJ2-5; 7 nucleotides match TRBD1. After removal of 7 bases from V and 3 bases from J, the junction contained 2 bases not matched to a gene. This CDR3 contains 11 residues. Germline assignment: CDR1 SQVTM and CDR2 ANQGSEA. The CDR3 sequence: CSGGTEETQYF. CDR3 DNA sequence: TGCAGCGGTGGGACAGAAGAGACCCAGTACTTC.

This clone was counted a single time. The CDR3 region has the DNA TGCGCCAGCAGCCAAGATCTTCTAGCGGGGGCCACAGATACGCAGTATTTT. Translating it yields CASSQDLLAGATDTQYF. The genes are TRBV4-1 and TRBJ2-3; 10 positions agree with TRBD2. Per the germline V gene, CDR1 is MGHRA and CDR2 is YSYEKL. Trimming at V came to 0 bases and at J to 2 bases, leaving 5 bases not matched to a gene. There are 17 residues in the CDR3.

The V gene is TRBV7-2, the J gene TRBJ1-4, with D hard to call. Germline V gene data show CDR1 as SGHTA and CDR2 as FQGNSA. The CDR3 loop spans 15 amino acids. The V gene lost 1 base and the J gene lost 4 bases, with 10 bases spanning the gap. This CDR3 reads CASSLVPSYNEKLFF. The CDR3 DNA reads TGTGCCAGCAGCTTAGTCCCGTCCTATAATGAAAAACTGTTTTTT. The full variable domain, in which reference TRBV7-2 and TRBJ1-4 provide the parts outside the CDR3, is GAGVSQSPSNKVTEKGKDVELRCDPISGHTALYWYRQSLGQGLEFLIYFQGNSAPDKSGLPSDRFSAERTGGSVSTLTIQRTQQEDSAVYLCASSLVPSYNEKLFFGSGTQLSVL.

CDR3 nucleotide sequence: TGTGCCAGCAGCTCGATATGGACAGGGGACGACGACAATGAGCAGTTCTTC. Protein product: CASSSIWTGDDDNEQFF. J is TRBJ2-1 and V is TRBV14, with 9 bases lining up with TRBD1. Germline CDR1 SGHDN, CDR2 FVKESK. The trim removed 5 bases at V and 5 bases at J, leaving 13 bases unmatched. The CDR3 totals 17 residues.

This rearrangement joins TRBV7-2 to TRBJ2-3; D gene ambiguous. The CDR3 totals 17 residues. In germline, CDR1 is SGHTA, CDR2 FQGNSA. V lost 5 bases, J lost 0 bases, and 18 bases lay in between. The CDR3 DNA follows: TGTGCCAGCAGCGATAGTCGTGCAAAGGAGAGCACAGATACGCAGTATTTT. Residues: CASSDSRAKESTDTQYF.